The clone carrying this T cell receptor beta chain was counted between two and nine times. The antigen is unknown. This entry belongs to a study of CD8+ T cells in alopecia areata. This CDR3 region has 17 residues. The V segment lost 1 base and the J segment 2 bases; nucleotides outside the gene matches: 6. The germline CDR1 and CDR2 sequences are LGHNA and YNFKEQ. Treatment indicated: oral pan-JAK inhibitor, 5-10 mg twice daily. Investigators isolated RNA and reverse transcribed it into cDNA to act as the sequencing template. Sequencing used immunoSEQ multiplex PCR; TCRdb keeps in-frame clones, though not all of them. The profile shows 180,000 or so clones, approximately 49% of them singletons. Study results and limitations: The presence of one nonresponder keeps the tie between baseline CD8+ expansion and response uncertain.

The origin of this receptor is a human donor with alopecia areata. V and J are TRBV4-2 and TRBJ2-7, with TRBD1 identical over 12 bases. Specimen: CD8+ T cells sorted from blood, collected at approximately week 51, from a patient treated with tofacitinib. Written as DNA, the CDR3 is TGTGCCAGCAGCCAAGGGCGGGGACAGGGGGCCACCTACGAGCAGTACTTC. Protein: CASSQGRGQGATYEQYF.